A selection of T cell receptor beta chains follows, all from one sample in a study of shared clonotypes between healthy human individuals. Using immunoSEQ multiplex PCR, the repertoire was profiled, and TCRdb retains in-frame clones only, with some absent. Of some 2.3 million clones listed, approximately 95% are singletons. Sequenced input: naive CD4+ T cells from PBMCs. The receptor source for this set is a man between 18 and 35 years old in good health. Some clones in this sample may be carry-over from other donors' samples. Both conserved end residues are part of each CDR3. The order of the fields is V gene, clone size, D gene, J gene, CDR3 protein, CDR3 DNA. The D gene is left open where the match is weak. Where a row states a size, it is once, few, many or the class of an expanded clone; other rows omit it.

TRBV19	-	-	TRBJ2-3	CASSGSGTVGGTQYF	TGTGCCAGTAGTGGGAGCGGGACAGTAGGTGGTACGCAGTATTTT
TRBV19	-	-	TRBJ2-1	CASSDGASPNNEQFF	TGTGCCAGTAGCGATGGGGCTTCGCCGAACAATGAGCAGTTCTTC
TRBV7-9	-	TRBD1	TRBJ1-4	CASSLDPGQTNEKLFF	TGTGCCAGCAGCTTAGACCCGGGACAGACTAATGAAAAACTGTTTTTT
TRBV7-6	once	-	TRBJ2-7	CASSLVGALMGEQYF	TGTGCCAGCAGCTTAGTGGGTGCCTTGATGGGGGAGCAGTACTTC
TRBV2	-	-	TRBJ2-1	CASGALLEQFF	TGTGCCAGCGGGGCCCTCCTGGAGCAGTTCTTC
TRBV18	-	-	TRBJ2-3	CASSPRGTDTQYF	TGTGCCAGCTCACCACGTGGCACAGATACGCAGTATTTT
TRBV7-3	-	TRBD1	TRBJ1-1	CASSLRQGAGTEAFF	TGTGCCAGCAGCCTCAGACAGGGGGCCGGGACTGAAGCTTTCTTT
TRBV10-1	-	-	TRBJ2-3	CASSEIVASPTQYF	TGCGCCAGCAGTGAGATCGTGGCCTCCCCCACGCAGTATTTT
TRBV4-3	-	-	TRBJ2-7	CASSQDNLRGWGEQYF	TGCGCCAGCAGCCAAGACAATCTGAGGGGTTGGGGCGAGCAGTACTTC
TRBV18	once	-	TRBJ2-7	CASSPLLVQDRDSYEQYF	TGTGCCAGCTCACCTCTGCTAGTGCAGGACCGGGATTCCTACGAGCAGTACTTC
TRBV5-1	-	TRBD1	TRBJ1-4	CASSETGTNEKLFF	TGCGCCAGCAGCGAGACAGGGACTAATGAAAAACTGTTTTTT
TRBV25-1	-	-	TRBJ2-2	CASSGPSHKNTGELFF	TGTGCCAGCAGCGGCCCCTCTCACAAGAACACCGGGGAGCTGTTTTTT
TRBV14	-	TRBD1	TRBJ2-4	CASSPWTGNIQYF	TGTGCCAGCAGCCCCTGGACAGGAAACATTCAGTACTTC
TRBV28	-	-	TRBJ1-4	CASKSGGAPEKLFF	TGTGCCAGCAAGTCCGGGGGGGCGCCTGAAAAACTGTTTTTT
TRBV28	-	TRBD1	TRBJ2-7	CASDSGTGAYEQYF	TGTGCCAGCGACTCCGGGACAGGGGCCTACGAGCAGTACTTC
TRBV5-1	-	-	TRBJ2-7	CASSNSGLSYEQYF	TGCGCCAGCAGCAACAGCGGCCTGTCCTACGAGCAGTACTTC
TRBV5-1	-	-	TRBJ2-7	CASSFGRSYEQYF	TGCGCCAGCAGCTTTGGACGGTCCTACGAGCAGTACTTC
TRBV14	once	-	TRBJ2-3	CASSQLQGSTDTQYF	TGTGCCAGCAGCCAATTACAGGGTAGCACAGATACGCAGTATTTT
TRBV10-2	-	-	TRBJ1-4	CASNPTGANEKLFF	TGCGCCAGCAATCCGACAGGTGCTAATGAAAAACTGTTTTTT
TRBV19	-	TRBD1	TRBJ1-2	CASSIPSGGAGPSNYGYTF	TGTGCCAGTAGTATACCGTCAGGGGGCGCCGGGCCAAGCAACTATGGCTACACCTTC
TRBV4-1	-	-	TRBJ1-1	CASSQDWVSEAFF	TGCGCCAGCAGCCAAGATTGGGTATCTGAAGCTTTCTTT
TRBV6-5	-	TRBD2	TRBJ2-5	CASSYGGRASGTQYF	TGTGCCAGCAGTTACGGAGGGAGGGCTTCAGGGACCCAGTACTTC
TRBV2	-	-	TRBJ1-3	CASSVEAGTSGNTIYF	TGTGCCAGCAGTGTGGAAGCGGGAACCTCTGGAAACACCATATATTTT
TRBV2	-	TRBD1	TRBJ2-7	CASSVQGASYEQYF	TGTGCCAGCAGTGTACAGGGGGCTTCCTACGAGCAGTACTTC
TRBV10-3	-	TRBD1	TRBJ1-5	CAISSFDRANQPQHF	TGTGCCATCAGTTCTTTCGACAGGGCAAATCAGCCCCAGCATTTT
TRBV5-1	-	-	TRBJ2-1	CASSLGGAGAHEQFF	TGCGCCAGCAGCCTCGGGGGCGCGGGGGCCCATGAGCAGTTCTTC
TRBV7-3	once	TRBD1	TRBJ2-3	CASSLLGPGTGGTDTQYF	TGTGCCAGCAGCTTATTGGGTCCCGGGACAGGGGGCACAGATACGCAGTATTTT
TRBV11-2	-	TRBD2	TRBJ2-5	CASSFPRGRLGTQYF	TGTGCCAGCAGCTTCCCGCGCGGGAGGCTCGGGACCCAGTACTTC
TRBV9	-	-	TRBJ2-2	CASGVAVTGELFF	TGTGCCAGCGGGGTGGCGGTCACCGGGGAGCTGTTTTTT
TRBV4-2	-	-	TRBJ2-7	CASSPRGGEEYEQYF	TGTGCCAGCAGCCCCCGAGGAGGGGAGGAGTACGAGCAGTACTTC
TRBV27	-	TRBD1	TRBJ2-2	CASSFRTGLTGELFF	TGTGCCAGCAGTTTCCGGACAGGGTTAACCGGGGAGCTGTTTTTT
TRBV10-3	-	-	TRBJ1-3	CATAGAGGNTIYF	TGTGCCACTGCCGGGGCCGGTGGAAACACCATATATTTT
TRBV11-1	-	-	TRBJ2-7	CASSRLRGRYEQYF	TGTGCCAGCAGCAGGCTTAGGGGTCGCTACGAGCAGTACTTC
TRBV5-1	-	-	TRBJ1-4	CASKSAGAKAGGNEKLFF	TGCGCCAGCAAGTCTGCAGGGGCGAAGGCCGGGGGTAATGAAAAACTGTTTTTT
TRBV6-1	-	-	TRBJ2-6	CASGSVVLTF	TGTGCCAGCGGGTCGGTAGTCCTGACTTTC
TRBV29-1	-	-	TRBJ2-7	CSVIKLQGNYEQYF	TGCAGCGTTATTAAATTACAAGGAAACTACGAGCAGTACTTC